This TCR beta chain was observed in a study of T cell repertoires in ileal Crohn's disease. Overall study context: Thiopurines (around 10) or anti-TNF agents (around 17) were given postoperatively to about half. Findings and caveats of the study: Every patient over 26.8% clonality showed endoscopic recurrence.

Around 0.45 micrograms of biopsy DNA per sample underwent TCRB immunosequencing. Here immunoSEQ multiplex PCR was the method, and the copy in TCRdb shows in-frame clones only, minus some. The sample lists fewer than 10,000 clones; around 82% were seen once. A note on this clone: Its antigen is still unknown.

This CDR3 has 16 residues. CDR1 and CDR2 (germline): MNHEY, SMNVEV (reference sequence). The V end lost 3 bases, the J end lost 1 base, and 10 bases lay between the germline ends. The sample taken for sequencing was ileal tissue. V is TRBV27 and J is TRBJ2-6; D gene uncertain. This TCR was sampled from an adult with Crohn's disease. The CDR3 region is CASSFAQQSGANVLTF. The CDR3 nucleotides are TGTGCCAGCAGTTTTGCCCAACAGTCTGGGGCCAACGTCCTGACTTTC.